The 31 T cell receptor beta chains below all came from one sample that was sequenced in a study of siplizumab effects on memory and regulatory T cells. Produced via immunoSEQ multiplex PCR; TCRdb's table is partial and in-frame only. The sample shows some 65,000 clones, around nine tenths of them seen only once. Sequencing was done on a sample of Tregs sorted from blood. Receptor source: a human donor in good health.

The chain joins TRBV18 to TRBJ1-1; D is undetermined. The germline V gene encodes CDR1 KGHSH and CDR2 LQKENI. V was pared by 3 bases and J by 4 bases, with 9 bases between. The CDR3 contains 13 residues. The chain's CDR3 is CASSPALRTEAFF. The CDR3 region has the DNA TGTGCCAGCTCACCTGCATTGCGCACTGAAGCTTTCTTT.

The chain links TRBV30 to TRBJ2-7; TRBD2 aligns across 8 bases. The CDR3 has 15 amino acids. V lost 2 bases, J lost 6 bases, and 12 bases stayed unmatched. CDR1 is GTSNPN and CDR2 is SVGIG in the germline V gene (reference sequence). CDR3 DNA sequence: TGTGCCTGGAGTCTCCTAGCGGGCGGGAGCTCCGAGCAGTACTTC. Translating gives CAWSLLAGGSSEQYF.

CDR3 sequence reads: CASSHGLSTEAFF. CDR3 sequence (DNA): TGTGCCAGCAGCCACGGACTGTCGACTGAAGCTTTCTTT. The rearrangement uses TRBV6-4 and TRBJ1-1, with no clear D. CDR1 and CDR2 (germline): MRHNA, SNTAGT. The V gene lost 6 bases and the J gene lost 5 bases, with 13 bases spanning the gap. The CDR3 consists of 13 residues.

V and J are TRBV19 and TRBJ2-1; 8 nucleotides agree with TRBD1. Germline assignment: CDR1 LNHDA and CDR2 SQIVND (reference sequence). Trimming removed 8 bases from V and 7 bases from J; junction bases left unmatched: 7. This CDR3 comprises 13 residues. CDR3 sequence reads: CASGTGSWNEQFF. The DNA of the CDR3 is TGTGCCAGTGGGACAGGTTCGTGGAATGAGCAGTTCTTC. The full variable domain, its missing parts supplied by reference TRBV19 and TRBJ2-1, is DGGITQSPKYLFRKEGQNVTLSCEQNLNHDAMYWYRQDPGQGLRLIYYSQIVNDFQKGDIAEGYSVSREKKESFPLTVTSAQKNPTAFYLCASGTGSWNEQFFGPGTRLTVL.

This clone occurred a few times. V is TRBV7-6 and J is TRBJ1-5; D not resolved. V was pared by 5 bases and J by 5 bases, with 10 bases between. Per the germline V gene, CDR1 is SGHVS and CDR2 is FNYEAQ. The CDR3 consists of 13 residues. The CDR3: CASSTMLDQPQHF. Here the CDR3 DNA reads TGTGCCAGCAGCACGATGCTCGATCAGCCCCAGCATTTT.

The rearrangement uses TRBV5-1 and TRBJ2-7; unclear D gene. With the DNA end fitting TRBJ2-1 better, the J assignment may be wrong. The CDR3 is 14 amino acids. Germline V gene lookup returns CDR1 SGHRS and CDR2 YFSETQ. CDR3 nucleotides: TGCGCCAGCAGCGTAAAGGACGCCTACAATGAGCAGTTCTTC. Protein: CASSVKDAYNEQFF.

This rearrangement joins TRBV28 to TRBJ2-7; 8 positions match TRBD2. Germline loops: CDR1 MDHEN, CDR2 SYDVKM. Trimming cost V 5 bases and J 3 bases; bases outside gene matches: 9. The CDR3 is 15 amino acids. CDR3 in DNA: TGTGCCAGCAGTGCCGGGACTAGGGGCCTCTACGAGCAGTACTTC. Its protein product is CASSAGTRGLYEQYF.

This chain joins TRBV28 and TRBJ1-2, with D unresolved. CDR1 MDHEN and CDR2 SYDVKM come from the germline V gene. Between the trimmed V and J ends, which lost 5 bases and 1 base, there was a span of 11 bases. The CDR3 sequence is 14 residues long. DNA of the CDR3: TGTGCCAGCAGTGCAAATTTCCTTAACTATGGCTACACCTTC. Amino acid sequence: CASSANFLNYGYTF.

The chain links TRBV7-6 to TRBJ2-7; TRBD2 aligns across 8 bases. The V and J ends lost 1 base and 4 bases, in that order; junction bases with no gene match: 6. This CDR3 has 15 residues. CDR1 is SGHVS, CDR2 FNYEAQ, per germline. CDR3 nucleotide sequence: TGTGCCAGCAGCTTAGGCGGGACTAGGGAATACGAGCAGTACTTC. Its translation is CASSLGGTREYEQYF.

The genes are TRBV4-3 and TRBJ2-1, with D uncertain. Trimming left V 1 base short and J 8 bases short, with 12 bases between. CDR1 is LGHNA and CDR2 is YSLEER in the germline V gene. This CDR3 is 14 amino acids long. CDR3 sequence reads: CASSQGALTDEQFF. CDR3 DNA: TGCGCCAGCAGCCAAGGAGCCTTGACGGATGAGCAGTTCTTC.

The genes are TRBV5-4 and TRBJ2-7; D may be TRBD2 (5 bases). The V end was cut by 6 bases, the J end by 1 base, with 20 bases between. This CDR3 has 16 residues. Per the germline V gene, CDR1 is SGHNT and CDR2 is YYREEE (reference sequence). CDR3 in amino acids: CASKSMGESLSYEQYF. The CDR3 nucleotides read TGTGCCAGCAAGTCGATGGGAGAGTCCCTATCCTACGAGCAGTACTTC. Combining the CDR3 with reference TRBV5-4 and TRBJ2-7 gives the whole variable domain ETGVTQSPTHLIKTRGQQVTLRCSSQSGHNTVSWYQQALGQGPQFIFQYYREEENGRGNFPPRFSGLQFPNYSSELNVNALELDDSALYLCASKSMGESLSYEQYFGPGTRLTVT.

The chain joins TRBV2 to TRBJ2-7; TRBD2 is a possible D gene (6 bases). From germline, CDR1 is SNHLY and CDR2 FYNNEI. The CDR3 is 11 residues long. The CDR3 region has the DNA TGTGCTGCGGGGCAAGCCTACGAGCAGTACTTC. Protein product: CAAGQAYEQYF.

The chain has TRBV29-1 and TRBJ2-2, with no clear D. Germline CDR1 and CDR2: SQVTM and ANQGSEA. The CDR3 spans 11 residues. The ends were cut back, 4 bases at V and 7 bases at J, with 7 bases in the middle. CDR3 loop: CSVVASGELFF. DNA for the CDR3: TGCAGCGTTGTGGCTAGCGGGGAGCTGTTTTTT.

This CDR3 reads CASSPLAGGVEQYF. The DNA for the CDR3 is TGTGCCAGTAGTCCTTTAGCGGGAGGGGTCGAGCAGTACTTC. The genes are TRBV19 and TRBJ2-7; TRBD2 matches at 11 bases. CDR1 is LNHDA, CDR2 SQIVND, per germline (reference sequence). After removal of 5 bases from V and 6 bases from J, the junction contained 6 bases not matched to a gene. The CDR3 totals 14 residues. Full variable domain (remainder filled in from reference TRBV19 and TRBJ2-7): DGGITQSPKYLFRKEGQNVTLSCEQNLNHDAMYWYRQDPGQGLRLIYYSQIVNDFQKGDIAEGYSVSREKKESFPLTVTSAQKNPTAFYLCASSPLAGGVEQYFGPGTRLTVT.

This chain's CDR3 is CASRTLAGGETQYF. Written as DNA, the CDR3 is TGTGCCAGCAGAACGTTAGCGGGAGGGGAGACCCAGTACTTC. The chain links TRBV27 to TRBJ2-5; 11 nucleotides line up with TRBD2. Germline CDR1 MNHEY, CDR2 SMNVEV (reference sequence). The V gene end was trimmed by 6 bases and the J gene end by 5 bases; junction bases not matched to a gene: 5. The CDR3 loop spans 14 amino acids.

The sample holds one count of this clone. The genes are TRBV7-9 and TRBJ2-1; perhaps TRBD1 as D (5 bases). V was clipped by 7 bases and J by 7 bases, with 17 bases between them. Germline V gene sequence: CDR1 SEHNR, CDR2 FQNEAQ (reference sequence). This CDR3 is built from 14 residues. CDR3 amino acids: CASTPTEWWNEQFF. In nucleotides, the CDR3 is TGTGCCAGCACCCCGACAGAATGGTGGAATGAGCAGTTCTTC.

This clone occurred a few times. J is TRBJ1-1 and V is TRBV19; D remains ambiguous. Trimming took 0 bases from V and 5 from J, leaving 10 bases between them. From germline, CDR1 is LNHDA and CDR2 SQIVND (reference sequence). The CDR3 runs to 14 residues. CDR3 nucleotide sequence: TGTGCCAGTAGTATAGATCTATTAAGGACTGAAGCTTTCTTT. This codes for CASSIDLLRTEAFF.

V gene TRBV19 combines with J gene TRBJ2-1, with 7 nucleotides matching TRBD1. Germline CDR1 LNHDA, CDR2 SQIVND (reference sequence). V lost 5 bases to trimming and J lost 3 bases; unmatched junction nucleotides: 10. This CDR3 has 16 residues. The CDR3 coding sequence is TGTGCCAGTAGTCCCCAAACGGGGACAGACTACAATGAGCAGTTCTTC. Translation gives CASSPQTGTDYNEQFF. The variable domain in full, completed from reference TRBV19 and TRBJ2-1, reads DGGITQSPKYLFRKEGQNVTLSCEQNLNHDAMYWYRQDPGQGLRLIYYSQIVNDFQKGDIAEGYSVSREKKESFPLTVTSAQKNPTAFYLCASSPQTGTDYNEQFFGPGTRLTVL.

V is TRBV6-6 and J is TRBJ2-7; possibly TRBD1 for D (7 bases). The CDR3 is made up of 16 amino acids. The germline CDR1 and CDR2 sequences are MNHNY and SVGAGI (reference sequence). V lost 0 bases, J lost 6 bases, and 18 bases lay in between. CDR3 protein: CASSYSEGQVGSEQYF. In DNA, the CDR3 is TGTGCCAGCAGTTACTCAGAAGGACAGGTCGGGAGCGAGCAGTACTTC.

This rearrangement joins TRBV30 to TRBJ1-2; tentative D call: TRBD1 (6 bases). The CDR3 is made up of 10 amino acids. Trimming removed 5 bases from V and 9 bases from J, with 10 bases in between. Germline assignment: CDR1 GTSNPN and CDR2 SVGIG (reference sequence). In nucleotides, the CDR3 is TGTGCCTGGGGGGGGCAGAGCTACACCTTC. Translating gives CAWGGQSYTF.

This sequence joins TRBV5-8 and TRBJ2-1; D perhaps matches TRBD1 (6 bases). The germline V gene encodes CDR1 SGHTS and CDR2 YDEGEE. V lost 2 bases to trimming and J lost 4 bases, with 7 bases between them. The CDR3 length is 13 residues. DNA for the CDR3: TGTGCCAGCAGCTTAGGGGGTTACAATGAGCAGTTCTTC. Its protein product is CASSLGGYNEQFF.

V is TRBV4-2 and J is TRBJ2-1; D is perhaps TRBD1 or TRBD2 (5 bases each). The CDR3 covers 12 residues. V dropped 4 bases and J dropped 10 bases, with 11 bases sitting between them. The V gene's germline CDR1 is LGHNA and CDR2 YNFKEQ. This chain's CDR3 is CASSPTWGEQFF. The CDR3 DNA is TGTGCCAGCAGCCCTACGTGGGGGGAGCAGTTCTTC.

CDR3 DNA: TGTGCCAGCAGGGGACAGAGCTCCTACGAGCAGTACTTC. This gives the protein CASRGQSSYEQYF. The chain uses TRBV6-1 and TRBJ2-7; 7 bases are shared with TRBD1. The CDR3 extends over 13 amino acids. In germline, CDR1 is MNHNS, CDR2 SASEGT. V was pared by 6 bases and J by 0 bases, with 2 bases of the junction left unmatched.

J is TRBJ2-2 and V is TRBV10-3, with 7 bases aligning to TRBD1. V shed 4 bases, J shed 4 bases, and the junction held 9 bases outside the gene matches. The CDR3 runs to 16 residues. CDR1 ENHRY and CDR2 SYGVKD come from the germline V gene. Here the CDR3 DNA reads TGTGCCATCAGTGGACAGGGTAGAGCTGGCACCGGGGAGCTGTTTTTT. Its protein is CAISGQGRAGTGELFF.

The chain recombines TRBV18 with TRBJ2-7; 7 bases agree with TRBD1. V was pared by 1 base and J by 6 bases, with 9 bases of the junction left unmatched. This CDR3 has 15 residues. In germline, CDR1 is KGHSH, CDR2 LQKENI. This chain's CDR3 is CASSPLGDRVAEQYF. DNA for the CDR3: TGTGCCAGCTCACCACTCGGTGACAGGGTGGCCGAGCAGTACTTC.

V and J are TRBV5-1 and TRBJ1-2, with 7 bases fitting TRBD1. The ends lost 4 bases at V and 3 bases at J; junction bases unmatched: 3. The CDR3 extends over 13 amino acids. CDR1 is SGHRS and CDR2 is YFSETQ in the germline V gene. The CDR3, as DNA: TGCGCCAGCAGCGCCGGGACAGACTATGGCTACACCTTC. The encoded protein is CASSAGTDYGYTF. Looking up the rest from reference TRBV5-1 and TRBJ1-2 gives the full variable domain: KAGVTQTPRYLIKTRGQQVTLSCSPISGHRSVSWYQQTPGQGLQFLFEYFSETQRNKGNFPGRFSGRQFSNSRSEMNVSTLELGDSALYLCASSAGTDYGYTFGSGTRLTVV.

The chain uses TRBV28 and TRBJ2-7; D is unresolved. CDR1 MDHEN and CDR2 SYDVKM come from the germline V gene. V shed 4 bases and J shed 5 bases, with 24 bases lying between them. This CDR3 contains 17 residues. In nucleotides, the CDR3 is TGTGCCAGCAGTTCCCTAAGGGTCAGACCAGAGGTCCACGAGCAGTACTTC. Translated, it gives CASSSLRVRPEVHEQYF.

This clone showed up just a few times. The chain recombines TRBV7-9 with TRBJ1-2; D call uncertain. This CDR3 contains 13 residues. The ends were cut back, 3 bases at V and 2 bases at J, with 7 bases in the middle. Germline assignment: CDR1 SEHNR and CDR2 FQNEAQ (reference sequence). CDR3 coding DNA: TGTGCCAGCAGCTTCAGAGTAAACTATGGCTACACCTTC. Translated: CASSFRVNYGYTF.

This clone was detected only once. This chain uses TRBV30 with TRBJ2-7, with D perhaps matching TRBD1 (6 bases). Germline V lookup: CDR1 GTSNPN, CDR2 SVGIG (reference sequence). V was clipped by 3 bases and J by 6 bases, with 12 bases between them. The CDR3 is 12 amino acids. The CDR3 DNA sequence: TGTGCCTGGAGAAACAGGGTTGCCGAGCAGTACTTC. Translated, it gives CAWRNRVAEQYF.

The V gene is TRBV6-1, the J gene TRBJ2-1, with a possible D match to TRBD1 (5 bases). Trimming removed 10 bases at V and 8 bases at J, with 12 bases between. Germline V gene lookup returns CDR1 MNHNS and CDR2 SASEGT. The CDR3 contains 11 residues. The DNA of the CDR3 is TGTGCCATAAGCAGGGTTTATGAGCAGTTCTTC. Amino acid sequence: CAISRVYEQFF.

The chain uses TRBV4-1 and TRBJ2-6; the D is unclear. The CDR3 totals 20 residues. Trimming pared 0 bases from V and 0 bases from J, leaving 18 bases between. From germline, CDR1 is MGHRA and CDR2 YSYEKL. The CDR3 bases are TGCGCCAGCAGCCAAGATGTTTTTCGGGCGGATCGCTCTGGGGCCAACGTCCTGACTTTC. Translation: CASSQDVFRADRSGANVLTF.